The 3 T cell receptor beta chains below were found in one sample sequenced in a study of radiotherapy plus CTLA-4 blockade in lung cancer. Generated by immunoSEQ multiplex PCR, the TCRdb table keeps only in-frame clones and is missing some. This table has 70,000 to 95,000 clones, approximately 83% appearing once. The specimen was peripheral blood, collected from a patient treated with radiotherapy plus ipilimumab. These receptors all stem from a human donor with non-small cell lung cancer that progressed on radiotherapy plus ipilimumab.

This clone was recorded only once. The V gene is TRBV5-1, the J gene TRBJ2-3; D unclear. The V gene lost 0 bases and the J gene lost 1 base, with 6 bases spanning the gap. CDR1 SGHRS and CDR2 YFSETQ come from the germline V gene. The length of the CDR3 is 14 residues. The CDR3 DNA follows: TGCGCCAGCAGCTTGGGACATGGCACAGATACGCAGTATTTT. Residues: CASSLGHGTDTQYF. Full variable domain (rest looked up from reference TRBV5-1 and TRBJ2-3): KAGVTQTPRYLIKTRGQQVTLSCSPISGHRSVSWYQQTPGQGLQFLFEYFSETQRNKGNFPGRFSGRQFSNSRSEMNVSTLELGDSALYLCASSLGHGTDTQYFGPGTRLTVL.

A note on this clone: Distinct nucleotide sequences in the sample also encode this CDR3. The V and J genes are TRBV28 and TRBJ1-6; D is possibly TRBD1 (5 bases). With 3 bases removed from V and 7 bases from J, the gap between germline ends came to 13 bases. Germline CDR1 and CDR2: MDHEN and SYDVKM. The CDR3 length is 15 residues. CDR3 amino acids: CASSFRARTNSPLHF. CDR3 DNA sequence: TGTGCCAGCAGTTTCCGGGCGAGGACAAATTCACCCCTCCACTTT.

This chain connects TRBV4-3 to TRBJ2-1; D is possibly TRBD2 (5 bases). There are 17 residues in the CDR3. The germline V and J ends were trimmed by 4 bases and 0 bases, with 16 bases remaining between them. The germline V gene encodes CDR1 LGHNA and CDR2 YSLEER. The CDR3 loop reads CASSPPIGLSSYNEQFF. CDR3 nucleotide sequence: TGCGCCAGCAGCCCACCCATAGGACTGAGCTCCTACAATGAGCAGTTCTTC.